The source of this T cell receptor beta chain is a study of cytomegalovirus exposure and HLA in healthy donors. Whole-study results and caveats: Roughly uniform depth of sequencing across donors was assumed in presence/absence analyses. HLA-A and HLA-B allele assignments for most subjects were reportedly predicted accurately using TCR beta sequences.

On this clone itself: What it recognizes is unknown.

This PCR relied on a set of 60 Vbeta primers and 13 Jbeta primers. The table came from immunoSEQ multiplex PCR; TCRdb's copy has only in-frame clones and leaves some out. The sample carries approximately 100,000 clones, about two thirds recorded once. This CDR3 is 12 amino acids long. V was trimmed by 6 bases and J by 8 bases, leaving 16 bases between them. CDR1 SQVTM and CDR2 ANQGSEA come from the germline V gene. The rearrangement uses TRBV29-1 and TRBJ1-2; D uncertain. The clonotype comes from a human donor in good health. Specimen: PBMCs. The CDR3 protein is CSVIWSNRGYTF. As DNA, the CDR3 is TGCAGCGTAATCTGGTCCAACCGGGGCTACACCTTC.